The present T cell receptor (beta chain) was sequenced within a study of cytomegalovirus exposure and HLA in healthy donors. The PCR was carried out with 60 Vbeta primers and 13 Jbeta primers. Original processing notes: Roughly 9.9 million shared chains were among the approximately 87 million unique TCR beta chains that a later analysis counted. This table comes from immunoSEQ multiplex PCR, and its TCRdb copy is limited to in-frame clones, with some not included. The DNA gave D and trimming, while V, J and clone size come from that table. The repertoire holds some 94,000 clones, with about two thirds as singletons. The CDR3 is made up of 14 amino acids. Germline loops: CDR1 GTSNPN, CDR2 SVGIG (reference sequence). The V end lost 0 bases, the J end lost 3 bases, and 11 bases lay between the germline ends. This clone has more than one count but fewer than ten. The antigen remains undetermined. Whole-study results and caveats: Immune exposure information comprised only CMV serostatus.

Sequences were obtained from PBMCs. The genes are TRBV30 and TRBJ1-2, with D perhaps matching TRBD1 (5 bases). The receptor was isolated from a man aged 50 or older in good health and CMV-seronegative. CDR3 in amino acids: CAWSVVRQYYGYTF. In DNA, the CDR3 is TGTGCCTGGAGTGTTGTGAGACAGTACTATGGCTACACCTTC.